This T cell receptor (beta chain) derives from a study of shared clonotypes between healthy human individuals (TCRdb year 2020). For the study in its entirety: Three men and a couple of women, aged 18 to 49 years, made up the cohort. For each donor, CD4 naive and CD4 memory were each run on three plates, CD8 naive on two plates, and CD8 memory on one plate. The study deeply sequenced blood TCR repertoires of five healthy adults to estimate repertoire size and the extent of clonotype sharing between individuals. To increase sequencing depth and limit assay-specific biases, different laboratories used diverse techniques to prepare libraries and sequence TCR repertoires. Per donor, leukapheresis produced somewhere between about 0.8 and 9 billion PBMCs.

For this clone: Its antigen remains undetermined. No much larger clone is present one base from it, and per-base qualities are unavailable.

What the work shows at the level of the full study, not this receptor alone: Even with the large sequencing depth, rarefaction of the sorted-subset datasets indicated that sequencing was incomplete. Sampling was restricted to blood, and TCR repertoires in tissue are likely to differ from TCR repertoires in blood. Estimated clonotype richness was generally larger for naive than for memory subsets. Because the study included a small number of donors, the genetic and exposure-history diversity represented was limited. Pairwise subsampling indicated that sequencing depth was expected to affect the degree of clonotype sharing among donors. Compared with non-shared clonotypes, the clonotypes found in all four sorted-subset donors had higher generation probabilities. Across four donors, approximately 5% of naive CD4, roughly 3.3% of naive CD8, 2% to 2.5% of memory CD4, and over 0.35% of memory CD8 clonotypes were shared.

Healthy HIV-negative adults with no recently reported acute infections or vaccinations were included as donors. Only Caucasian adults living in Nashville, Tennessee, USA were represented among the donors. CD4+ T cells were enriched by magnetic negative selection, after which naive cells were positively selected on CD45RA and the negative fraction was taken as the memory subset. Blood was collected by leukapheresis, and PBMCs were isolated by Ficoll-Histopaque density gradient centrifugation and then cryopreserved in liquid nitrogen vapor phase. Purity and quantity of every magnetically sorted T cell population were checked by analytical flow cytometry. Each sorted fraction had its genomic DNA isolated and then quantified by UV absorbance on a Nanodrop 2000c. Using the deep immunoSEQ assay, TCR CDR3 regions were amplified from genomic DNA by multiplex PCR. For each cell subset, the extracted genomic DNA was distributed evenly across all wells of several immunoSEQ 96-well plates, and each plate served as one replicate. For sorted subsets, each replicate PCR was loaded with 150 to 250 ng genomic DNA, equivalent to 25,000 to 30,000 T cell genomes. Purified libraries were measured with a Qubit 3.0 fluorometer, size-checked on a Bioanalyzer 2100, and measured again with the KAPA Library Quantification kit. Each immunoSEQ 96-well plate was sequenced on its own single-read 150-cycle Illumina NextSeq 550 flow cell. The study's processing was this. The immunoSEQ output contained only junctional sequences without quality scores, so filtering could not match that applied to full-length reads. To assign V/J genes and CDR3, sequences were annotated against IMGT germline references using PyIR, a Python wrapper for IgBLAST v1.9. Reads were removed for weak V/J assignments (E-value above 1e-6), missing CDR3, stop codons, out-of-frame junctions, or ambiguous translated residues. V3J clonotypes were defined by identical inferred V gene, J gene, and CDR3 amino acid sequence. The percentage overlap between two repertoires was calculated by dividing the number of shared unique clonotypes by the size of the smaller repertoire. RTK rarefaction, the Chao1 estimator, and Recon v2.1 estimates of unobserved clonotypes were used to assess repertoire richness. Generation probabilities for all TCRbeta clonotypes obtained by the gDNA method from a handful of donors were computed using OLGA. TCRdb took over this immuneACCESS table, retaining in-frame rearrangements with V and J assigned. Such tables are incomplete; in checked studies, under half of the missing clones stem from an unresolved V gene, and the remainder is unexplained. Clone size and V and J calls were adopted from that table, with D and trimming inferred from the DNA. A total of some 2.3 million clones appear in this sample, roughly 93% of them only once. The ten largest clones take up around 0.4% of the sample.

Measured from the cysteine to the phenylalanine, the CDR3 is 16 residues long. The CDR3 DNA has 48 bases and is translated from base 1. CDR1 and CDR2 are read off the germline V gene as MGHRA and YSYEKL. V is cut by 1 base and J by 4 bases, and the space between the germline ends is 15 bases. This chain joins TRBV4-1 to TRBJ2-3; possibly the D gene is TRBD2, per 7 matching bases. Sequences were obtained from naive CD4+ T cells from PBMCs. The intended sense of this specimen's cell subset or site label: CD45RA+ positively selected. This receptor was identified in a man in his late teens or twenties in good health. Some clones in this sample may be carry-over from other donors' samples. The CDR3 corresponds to CASSQGGRETADTQYF. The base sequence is TGCGCCAGCAGCCAAGGGGGGCGGGAGACGGCAGATACGCAGTATTTT.